This T cell receptor (beta chain) was found in a study of blood T cell repertoires in COVID-19. Data came from immunoSEQ multiplex PCR; TCRdb stores just in-frame clones and leaves some out. The data contain some 350,000 clones, around 83% of them singletons. The germline V and J ends were trimmed by 5 bases and 0 bases, with 12 bases remaining between them. Per germline, CDR1 SGHRS and CDR2 YFSETQ. This CDR3 has 14 residues. The rearrangement links TRBV5-1 to TRBJ2-7; possible D gene TRBD1, 6 bases. The specimen was peripheral blood. This sequence originates from a man aged 30 to 45 with active or convalescent COVID-19. Written as DNA, the CDR3 is TGCGCCAGCAGGCGACAGGAACACTCCTACGAGCAGTACTTC. It codes for CASRRQEHSYEQYF.